This T cell receptor beta chain stems from a study of cytomegalovirus exposure and HLA in healthy donors (dated by TCRdb to about 2017). A note on the overall study: An earlier analysis of approximately 600 of the donors reported approximately 270 Gb of sequence data and around 110 million unique TCR beta sequences from roughly 200 million T cells. Donor age, sex, ethnicity and CMV serostatus were compiled alongside the repertoire data. The aim of the study was to test whether cataloging public T cell receptors could identify signatures of past pathogen exposure. Rather than using new phenotypic data, the later analysis identified candidate immune exposures from TCR beta sequences and from how often those sequences occurred across donors. Typing coverage varied by locus: roughly 620-640 donors for A, B, C, DRB1 and DQB1; more than 500 for DQA1; some 610 for DPA1; 450 to 480 for DPB1. In an earlier analysis of 500 to 650 of the donors, high-throughput TCR beta sequencing was used to judge whether each TCR beta V gene segment behaved as functional or pseudogenic. Besides the first cohort of around 700 subjects, a separate validation cohort made up of 120 or so different subjects was used. Across 398 genotyped donors of the cohort, an average of approximately 240,000 unique TCR beta nucleotide sequences per donor were sequenced, and roughly a sixth of those sequences were non-productive. Among the roughly 390 genotyped donors, approximately 76% belonged to the genetic ancestry cluster associated with self-reported Caucasian donors. A later analysis re-analyzed previously published TCR beta repertoires from 650 to 800 donors and added high-resolution HLA genotyping to study TCR occurrence patterns. Every repertoire in the discovery cohort had been generated on one and the same sequencing platform. Because of strong linkage in the cohort, five DR-DQ haplotypes were treated as single units for association and clustering. An early release covering 550 to 650 HLA-typed donors comprised approximately 300 gigabases of sequencing data and tens of millions of unique TCR sequences. To predict cytomegalovirus infection status, the study combined high-throughput TCR immunosequencing, statistical association of individual TCRs with disease status, and machine learning. The study profiled the T cell repertoires of fewer than 850 subjects by immunosequencing and related them to cytomegalovirus serostatus. Class I and class II HLA loci were covered by the typing at four-digit resolution. A later genetic analysis took genome-wide SNP genotypes for about 65% of the 666 donors and used that subset as a discovery cohort. Overall results and qualifications from the work: The study listed 150 to 200 TCR beta chains as associated with cytomegalovirus. The classifier was reported to diagnose cytomegalovirus status with high specificity and sensitivity in both the original cohort and the validation cohort. In a later analysis, TCR association rates were found to vary across HLA loci, with the most associated TCRs seen for DRB1 alleles and the fewest for HLA-C alleles. When HLA alleles, especially DR and DQ, strongly co-occurred, attributing TCR associations to individual alleles was difficult. V-gene and J-gene trimming of TCR beta chains was associated with a missense DCLRE1C variant in a later genetic analysis, and the association was replicated in an independent cohort. Across donors, most TCR sequences were observed very rarely, whereas some public TCRs were present in many individuals. A further reported finding was that TCR beta sequences accurately predicted the HLA-A and HLA-B alleles for most subjects in the first cohort. Only TCR beta chains were sequenced in this cohort, and the absence of alpha or paired-chain data limited detectable features. In a later analysis, HLA-associated TCR beta chains showed more clonal expansion and lower generation probabilities than non-associated chains that were equally common. Because the 87-base-pair reads could not distinguish some IMGT-functional V segments, including TRBV6-2 and TRBV6-3, those segments were excluded. Because counts were too low, around 18 rarely observed V segments, including chromosome 9 orphons, were left out of the earlier analysis of 587 of the donors. Correlated functional status among segregating V segments might reflect linkage disequilibrium, but an unknown experimental factor could not be ruled out. In an earlier analysis of fewer than 750 of the donors, most TCR beta V segments were observed in productive rearrangements about 90% or about 30% of the time, broadly matching IMGT annotations. The sequencing pipeline was judged likely to have produced a cluster of highly shared sequence variants as a technical artifact. Compared with the approximately 720-donor mean, donors in an Asian-associated ancestry cluster had fewer N-insertions in productive TCRs, according to a later genetic analysis. Immune exposure information for the cohort was limited to CMV serostatus. At a false discovery rate of 0.05, a later analysis linked 16,951 TCR beta sequences to specific HLA alleles. In a later analysis, several top co-occurrence clusters were reported to appear linked to parvovirus B19, influenza, CMV and Epstein-Barr virus. A few of the identified cytomegalovirus-associated TCR beta chains were confirmed in vitro to be specific for cytomegalovirus antigens. Sequencing depth was assumed to be roughly uniform across donors in the presence/absence analyses, though that assumption may not hold. A later analysis found that most CMV-associated TCR beta chains appeared HLA-restricted, with HLA associations seemingly driven largely by CMV exposure. Because HLA typing was unavailable for some donors at each locus, only the typed subset was used in association tests. According to the authors, the approach could potentially be generalized to other disease states and immunological phenotypes.

The method behind the library was the immunoSEQ multiplex PCR assay. For the multiplex PCR, a mixture combining 60 forward primers for TCR Vbeta segments and 13 reverse primers for TCR Jbeta segments was used. Amplification of the CDR3 region of rearranged TCR beta genes was performed with a multiplex PCR assay on genomic DNA. The amplified TCR beta libraries were sequenced on the Illumina HiSeq System as 87-base-pair reads. The authors processed their data as follows. A later analysis tallied 75 million to 95 million unique TCR beta chains across the roughly 610 repertoires, and about 12 million of those chains were shared by two or more donors. A nearest-neighbor algorithm error-corrected the raw reads and collapsed the reads into unique sequences, merging closely related sequences to remove PCR and sequencing errors. Alignment of CDR3 sequences to IMGT reference sequences was used to assign V, D and J gene segments. For a sequence to be retained, at least a six-nucleotide match to both a V gene segment and a J gene segment was required. A rearrangement counted as productive if the CDR3 had no stop codons and remained in frame with V and J, and every other rearrangement counted as non-productive. CDR3 was defined by IMGT convention, running from the second conserved V-encoded cysteine to the conserved J-encoded phenylalanine. In an earlier analysis of around 540 of the donors, sequences lacking an unambiguous match to a single V gene segment were excluded. An earlier analysis of several hundred of the donors called V segments functional above 56.7% productive rearrangements and segregating when the between-donor standard deviation exceeded 5%. A statistical classification framework was built for diagnosing cytomegalovirus status from the catalog of TCR beta chain sequences. In a later analysis, TCR nucleotide sequences were compared against IMGT/GENE-DB human TR gene sequences so that V and J genes could be assigned. The TCRdist pipeline was used in a later analysis to assign CDR3 sequences and most-parsimonious VDJ recombination scenarios. In a later analysis, each TCR beta chain was defined by its CDR3 amino acid sequence together with its V-gene family, and reads without a unique V-gene family were excluded. To address suspected cross-contamination and a sequencing artifact, a later analysis removed around 590 highly shared, low-generation-probability nucleotide sequences. A later analysis calculated a clonal expansion index for each public chain from normalized within-repertoire ranks of inferred template counts. A later analysis computed generation probabilities with a VDJ recombination model fitted to out-of-frame rearrangements, and checked the results against IGoR. In a later analysis, hypergeometric tests were used to score TCR-TCR, TCR-HLA and TCR-CMV co-occurrence, with a repertoire-size bias correction applied to TCR pairs. False discovery rates were estimated in a later analysis by permuting HLA or CMV assignments 20 times. In a later analysis, co-occurring TCRs were grouped with DBSCAN, and TCRdist sequence similarity was added when clustering was performed within HLA-allele-positive subsets. Repertoires with fewer than 30,000 or more than 120,000 public chains were left out of co-occurrence clustering, as were five repertoires with anomalous nucleotide sharing. The table comes from immuneACCESS by way of TCRdb, which keeps in-frame sequences with V and J called. Part of the clones is missing from these tables; in studies checked, under half for an unresolved V gene and the rest for unknown reasons. V and J calls and clone size are copied from that table; D and trimming were computed from the DNA. The sample yields tens of thousands of clones; around two thirds were counted once. The ten largest clones represent less than 4% of the sample.

In total, approximately 690 healthy bone marrow donors made up the cohort. Cohort members were all nominally healthy when sampled, although unrecorded immune exposures were likely present. The donor tested CMV seronegative and was one of the 352 seronegative cohort members. Every donor gave a peripheral blood sample, and the peripheral blood mononuclear cells from that sample were used for TCR beta sequencing. The Qiagen DNeasy Blood Extraction Kit was used to extract genomic DNA from the blood cell samples. Trimming takes 7 bases from V and 0 bases from J, and the germline ends sit 15 bases apart. CDR1 SEHNR and CDR2 FQNEAQ are derived from the germline V gene (reference sequence). The CDR3 sequence holds 15 residues, the cysteine and phenylalanine included. Only the CDR3 DNA stays, 45 bases, in frame from base 1. Details on this clone: What antigen it recognizes has not been identified. No base quality information exists; no much larger clone differs at one position.

Sequences were obtained from PBMCs. The chain links TRBV7-9 with TRBJ1-1; a tentative D call is TRBD1 (6 bases match). This sequence was found in a woman in her thirties in good health and CMV-seronegative. For the CDR3, the sequence is CASTLTGPMNTEAFF. DNA sequence: TGTGCCAGCACACTGACAGGTCCTATGAACACTGAAGCTTTCTTT.